Each of the 12 T cell receptor beta chains below was sequenced from the same sample in a study of blood T cell repertoires in COVID-19. The protocol was immunoSEQ multiplex PCR, while the TCRdb copy is restricted to in-frame clones and leaves out a portion. The sample has about 240,000 clones; about 81% are singletons. Sequenced: peripheral blood. These receptors all stem from a woman aged 55 to 70 with active or convalescent COVID-19.

The chain combines TRBV12-3 or TRBV12-4 with TRBJ1-2; no clear D gene. V shed 5 bases and J shed 7 bases, with 11 bases lying between them. The CDR3 has 12 amino acids. DNA for the CDR3: TGTGCCAGCAGTCCCCTTACTCGTGGCTACACCTTC. It is translated as CASSPLTRGYTF.

This chain links TRBV6-5 with TRBJ2-2; 13 nucleotides match TRBD2. V lost 6 bases, J lost 5 bases, and 3 bases stayed unmatched. This CDR3 has 15 residues. Looked up from germline, CDR1 is MNHEY and CDR2 is SVGAGI. This CDR3 is CASRRLAGGTGELFF. For the CDR3, the DNA is TGTGCCAGCAGGAGACTAGCGGGGGGTACCGGGGAGCTGTTTTTT.

The V call is TRBV19, the J call TRBJ2-2; D is undetermined. Germline CDR1 reads LNHDA; CDR2 reads SQIVND (reference sequence). CDR3 size: 11 residues. Between the trimmed V and J ends, which lost 7 bases and 6 bases, there was a span of 6 bases. The CDR3 DNA is TGTGCCAGTACCTTCGCCGGGGAGCTGTTTTTT. It yields the protein CASTFAGELFF. The complete variable domain, with remaining parts taken from reference TRBV19 and TRBJ2-2, reads DGGITQSPKYLFRKEGQNVTLSCEQNLNHDAMYWYRQDPGQGLRLIYYSQIVNDFQKGDIAEGYSVSREKKESFPLTVTSAQKNPTAFYLCASTFAGELFFGEGSRLTVL.

This clone was observed a single time. The rearrangement joins TRBV19 to TRBJ1-1, with a weak D call TRBD1 (5 bases). Trimming removed 5 bases from V and 8 bases from J, with 21 bases in between. Germline V CDR1 and CDR2: LNHDA, SQIVND (reference sequence). The CDR3 totals 15 residues. CDR3: CASSDMRRGGLEAFF. DNA for the CDR3: TGTGCCAGTAGTGATATGCGGCGGGGCGGTCTAGAAGCTTTCTTT.

This clone was recorded only once. The chain joins TRBV11-2 to TRBJ2-1, with D perhaps matching TRBD2 (6 bases). The CDR3 has 17 amino acids. Germline CDR1 is SGHAT and CDR2 is FQNNGV. Trimming removed 3 bases from V and 3 bases from J, with 18 bases in between. This chain's CDR3 is CASSLASGGTNYNEQFF. CDR3 sequence (DNA): TGTGCCAGCAGCTTGGCCTCCGGGGGAACGAACTACAATGAGCAGTTCTTC.

This clone was detected once. CDR3 DNA sequence: TGCGCCAGCAGCCAAGGGCCTCAGGGATCGACTGGGGCCAACGTCCTGACTTTC. Its protein is CASSQGPQGSTGANVLTF. The chain carries TRBV4-1 and TRBJ2-6; possibly TRBD1 for D (5 bases). The germline CDR1 and CDR2 sequences are MGHRA and YSYEKL. The V end was cut by 1 base, the J end by 2 bases, with 15 bases between. CDR3 length: 18 amino acids.

This sequence joins TRBV5-4 and TRBJ2-5; no clear D gene. Germline lookup yields CDR1 SGHNT and CDR2 YYREEE (reference sequence). The CDR3 loop spans 15 amino acids. V lost 4 bases and J 1 base, leaving 14 bases between the germline ends. The CDR3 DNA reads as TGTGCCAGCAGCCCTGGTGCGCCCCTCCAAGAGACCCAGTACTTC. Translating it yields CASSPGAPLQETQYF.

This chain links TRBV21-1 with TRBJ2-3; no DNA check was done on the table's D call, TRBD2. TRBV21-1 is listed as a pseudogene. The CDR3 is made up of 18 amino acids. The CDR3 here is CASSHGGGQSITTDTQYF. CDR3 nucleotide sequence: TGTGCCAGCAGCCACGGGGGGGGACAGAGCATTACTACAGATACGCAGTATTTT.

The CDR3 sequence: CASSKSSGTHYNEQFF. As DNA, the CDR3 is TGTGCCAGCAGCAAATCCTCCGGGACACATTACAATGAGCAGTTCTTC. V is TRBV11-3 and J is TRBJ2-1, with D perhaps TRBD1 (6 bases). The CDR3 consists of 16 residues. Germline-derived CDR1 and CDR2 are SGHNT and YENEEA. V was trimmed by 5 bases and J by 4 bases, leaving 18 bases between them.

V usage is TRBV6-5 and J usage is TRBJ1-2; 7 bases agree with TRBD1. Germline loops: CDR1 MNHEY, CDR2 SVGAGI. The CDR3 is 14 residues long. Trimming removed 7 bases from V and 6 bases from J; junction bases left unmatched: 11. The CDR3 region has the DNA TGTGCCAGCAAACTTGCCCCGACAGGGAATGGCTACACCTTC. This sequence encodes CASKLAPTGNGYTF.

The V gene is TRBV5-1, the J gene TRBJ1-1; no firm D call. Germline CDR1 and CDR2: SGHRS and YFSETQ. V was clipped by 0 bases and J by 7 bases, with 10 bases between them. The CDR3 spans 13 residues. The CDR3 region is CASSLVSGSEAFF. Written as DNA, the CDR3 is TGCGCCAGCAGCTTGGTAAGCGGGAGTGAAGCTTTCTTT. Combining the CDR3 with reference TRBV5-1 and TRBJ1-1 gives the whole variable domain KAGVTQTPRYLIKTRGQQVTLSCSPISGHRSVSWYQQTPGQGLQFLFEYFSETQRNKGNFPGRFSGRQFSNSRSEMNVSTLELGDSALYLCASSLVSGSEAFFGQGTRLTVV.

About this clone: This sample also contains other DNA sequences that code for the same CDR3. The V and J genes are TRBV5-6 and TRBJ1-2; 8 nucleotides align to TRBD1. The CDR3 covers 14 residues. From germline, CDR1 is SGHDT and CDR2 YYEEEE. The J segment lost 1 base and the V segment lost 3 bases, leaving 2 bases of the junction unmatched. In DNA form, the CDR3 reads TGTGCCAGCAGCTGGGACAGGAATAACTATGGCTACACCTTC. It encodes CASSWDRNNYGYTF.